This note documents a single T cell receptor beta chain sequence. The antigen remains unidentified. At one end the junction does not follow the germline gene, possibly because of a read error. CDR1 is SGHTA and CDR2 is FQGNSA in the germline V gene. CDR3 length: 12 residues. This record comes from a study of T cells in Graves' hyperthyroidism and ophthalmopathy. At the level of the study: At initial diagnosis, before any treatment had begun, peripheral blood was obtained. The study, taken as a whole, reports: Using 13 V-J features, a model discriminated ophthalmopathy from stable hyperthyroidism.

Amplification yielded TCR beta CDR3 regions, with RNA transcripts as the source. An initial round of RT-PCR targeting the TCR CDR3 relied on the HTBI primer set. TCRdb passed the multiplex PCR reads through MiXCR, listing each CDR3 protein once. The data show 600,000 to 800,000 distinct CDR3 sequences, roughly a third seen once. V is TRBV7-2 and J is TRBJ2-5; no reliable D call. This clonotype was obtained from a woman in her 40s with Graves' hyperthyroidism. Specimen: blood. The CDR3: CASSEYHETQYF. CDR3 bases: TGTGCCAGCAGCGAATACCACGAGACCCAGTACTTC.